This is a list of T cell receptor beta chains from one sample in a study of T cell repertoires in cytomegalovirus infection. Using its own MiXCR run on the reads, TCRdb lists one record per CDR3 protein. The table lists approximately 390,000 distinct CDR3 sequences, roughly 34% of them singletons. These TCRs' antigens remain unknown. The sample in question was cultured PBMCs, obtained from culture after CMV antigen stimulation. These receptors all come from a human donor in good health (CMV status not recorded). Some clones in this sample may be carry-over from other donors' samples. Both conserved end residues are part of each CDR3. The D gene is left open where the match is weak. Expanded clones are given a class, and other clones once, few, many or no size at all.

clone_size,v_call,d_call,j_call,cdr3_nt,cdr3_aa
few,TRBV20-1,.,TRBJ2-3,TGCAGTGCTAGCGCTACGGGGGGCCCCACAGATACGCAGTATTTT,CSASATGGPTDTQYF
.,TRBV6-2/TRBV6-3,.,TRBJ2-3,TGTGCCAGCAGTTACTCGCCGGACAGAAGACATAGCACAGATACGCAGTATTTT,CASSYSPDRRHSTDTQYF
.,TRBV20-1,TRBD2,TRBJ2-3,TGCAGTGCTGAGACTAGCGGGAATGATACGCAGTATTTT,CSAETSGNDTQYF
.,TRBV20-1,TRBD2,TRBJ2-1,TGCAGTGCTGGGGGCGGGAGGGCCTCTCACAATGAGCAGTTCTTC,CSAGGGRASHNEQFF
few,TRBV5-6,.,TRBJ2-3,TGTGCCAGCAGCTTTAGGAGTGGGAGCGGCCCAGATACGCAGTATTTT,CASSFRSGSGPDTQYF
.,TRBV5-1,.,TRBJ2-7,TGCGCCAGCAGCTCCAGCGGGACAGGACGCCACGAGCAGTACTTC,CASSSSGTGRHEQYF
.,TRBV4-1,.,TRBJ1-5,TGCGCCAGCAGCCAAGGCCAGGGCAGGCAGCCCCAGCATTTT,CASSQGQGRQPQHF
.,TRBV7-9,.,TRBJ2-7,TGTGCCAGCAGCTTAGACCAGGGTGGCTACGAGCAGTACTTC,CASSLDQGGYEQYF
few,TRBV4-3,.,TRBJ2-3,TGCGCCAGCAGCCAAGATGGGCCTTCTCCTAGGGGTAGCACAGATACGCAGTATTTT,CASSQDGPSPRGSTDTQYF
many,TRBV7-2,.,TRBJ2-2,TGTGCCAGCAGCGCCCGACCGGGAGACCCCGGGGAGCTGTTTTTT,CASSARPGDPGELFF
few,TRBV12-3/TRBV12-4,.,TRBJ2-1,TGTGCCAGCAGTCATCCTACGAGCTCCTACAATGAGCAGTTCTTC,CASSHPTSSYNEQFF
few,TRBV7-9,.,TRBJ2-2,TGTGCCAGCAGCTTAGGGATCCCGGGGGAGCTGTTTTTT,CASSLGIPGELFF
few,TRBV27,.,TRBJ2-5,TGTGCCAGCAGCCGTAAGGGACCGGGAGTGGAGACCCAGTACTTC,CASSRKGPGVETQYF
.,TRBV12-3/TRBV12-4,TRBD2,TRBJ2-1,TGTGCCAGCAGTTTAGGGGGGGGGGGTTTCTACAATGAGCAGTTCTTC,CASSLGGGGFYNEQFF
few,TRBV12-3/TRBV12-4,TRBD1,TRBJ1-1,TGTGCCAGCAGTCCCCGGGACAGGGGGCTATCTCTGGGGAACACTGAAGCTTTCTTT,CASSPRDRGLSLGNTEAFF
.,TRBV5-4,.,TRBJ1-2,TGTGCCAGCAGCTCAAGTGGGGGGAACTATGGCTACACCTTC,CASSSSGGNYGYTF
.,TRBV19,.,TRBJ1-5,TGTGCCAGTAGTAGTCTGCCGGGACACCGGTCTGGGCAGCCCCAGCATTTT,CASSSLPGHRSGQPQHF
.,TRBV6-2/TRBV6-3,.,TRBJ2-3,TGTGCCAGCAGTTACCGGACAATGGGGGATACGCAGTATTTT,CASSYRTMGDTQYF
.,TRBV5-1,.,TRBJ2-3,TGCGCCAGCGCCTTTCGGCGCACAGATCCTCCAGATACGCAGTATTTT,CASAFRRTDPPDTQYF
.,TRBV19,.,TRBJ2-6,TGTGCCAGTAGATTGGGTGGGCCTGGGGCCAACGTCCTGACTTTC,CASRLGGPGANVLTF
few,TRBV19,.,TRBJ2-5,TGTGCCAGTAGTATGATAGGGTTTGGAGTCCAAGAGACCCAGTACTTC,CASSMIGFGVQETQYF
.,TRBV6-5,TRBD2,TRBJ2-1,TGTGCCAGCAGTCACGATCCGGGACTAGCGGTGTATGAGCAGTTCTTC,CASSHDPGLAVYEQFF